This T cell receptor beta chain is from a study of cytomegalovirus exposure and HLA in healthy donors. Regarding the study as a whole: According to the study, approximately 150 TCR beta chains were cytomegalovirus-associated. Near-uniform donor sequencing depth was presumed by presence/absence analyses.

With regard to this clone: The antigen is undetermined.

Trimming took off 5 bases at V and 10 bases at J, with 15 bases between the two ends. Germline CDR1 MDHEN, CDR2 SYDVKM. The CDR3 spans 14 residues. The PCR used 60 Vbeta and 13 Jbeta primers. TCRdb's copy holds only in-frame clones and misses some; the assay was immunoSEQ multiplex PCR. Of roughly 68,000 clones listed, around 74% are singletons. The chain carries TRBV28 and TRBJ1-6, with D perhaps matching TRBD1 (6 bases). This receptor was identified in a male donor in good health and CMV-seropositive. Specimen: PBMCs. CDR3 in DNA: TGTGCCAGCAGTGGAGGGGGGGTCGGATCACCCCTCCACTTT. Translated: CASSGGGVGSPLHF.